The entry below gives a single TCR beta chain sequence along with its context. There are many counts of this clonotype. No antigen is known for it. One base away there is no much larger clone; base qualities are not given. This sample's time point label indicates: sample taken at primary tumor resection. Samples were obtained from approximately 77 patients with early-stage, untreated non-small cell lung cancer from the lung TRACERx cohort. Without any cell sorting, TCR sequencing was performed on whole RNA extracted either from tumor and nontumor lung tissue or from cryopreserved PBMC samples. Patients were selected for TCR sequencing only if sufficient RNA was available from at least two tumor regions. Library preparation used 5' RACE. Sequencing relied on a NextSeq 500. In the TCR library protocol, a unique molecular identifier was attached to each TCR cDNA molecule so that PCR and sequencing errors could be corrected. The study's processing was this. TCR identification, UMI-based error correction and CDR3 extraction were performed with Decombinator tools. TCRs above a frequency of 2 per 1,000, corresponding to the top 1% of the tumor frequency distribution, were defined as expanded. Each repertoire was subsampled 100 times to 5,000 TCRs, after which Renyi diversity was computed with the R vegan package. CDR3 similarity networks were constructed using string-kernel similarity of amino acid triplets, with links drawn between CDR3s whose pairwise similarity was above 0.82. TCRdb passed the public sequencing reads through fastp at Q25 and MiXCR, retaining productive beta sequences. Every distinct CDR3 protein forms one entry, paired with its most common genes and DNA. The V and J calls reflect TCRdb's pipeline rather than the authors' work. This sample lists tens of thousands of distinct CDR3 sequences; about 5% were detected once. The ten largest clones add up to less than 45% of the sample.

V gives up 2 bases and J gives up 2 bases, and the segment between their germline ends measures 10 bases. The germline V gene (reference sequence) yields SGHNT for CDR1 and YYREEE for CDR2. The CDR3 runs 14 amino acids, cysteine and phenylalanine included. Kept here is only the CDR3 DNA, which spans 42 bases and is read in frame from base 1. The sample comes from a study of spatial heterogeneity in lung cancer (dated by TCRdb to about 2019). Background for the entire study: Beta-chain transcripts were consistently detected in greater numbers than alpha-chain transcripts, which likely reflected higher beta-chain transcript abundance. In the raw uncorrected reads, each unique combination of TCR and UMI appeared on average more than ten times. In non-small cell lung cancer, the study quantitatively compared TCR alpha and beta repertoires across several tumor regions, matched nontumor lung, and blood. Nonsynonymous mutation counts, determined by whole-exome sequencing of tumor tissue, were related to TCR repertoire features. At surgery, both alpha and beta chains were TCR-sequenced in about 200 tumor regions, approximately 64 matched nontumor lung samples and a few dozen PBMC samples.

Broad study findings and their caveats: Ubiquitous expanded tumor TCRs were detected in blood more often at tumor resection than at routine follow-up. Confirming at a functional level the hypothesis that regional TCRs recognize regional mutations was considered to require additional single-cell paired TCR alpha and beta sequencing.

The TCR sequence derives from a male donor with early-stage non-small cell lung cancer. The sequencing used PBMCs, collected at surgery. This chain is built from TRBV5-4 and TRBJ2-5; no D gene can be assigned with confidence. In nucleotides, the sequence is TGTGCCAGCAGCTTCGCGACACGGCAAGAGACCCAGTACTTC. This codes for CASSFATRQETQYF. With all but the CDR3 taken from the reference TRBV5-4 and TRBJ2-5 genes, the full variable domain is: ETGVTQSPTHLIKTRGQQVTLRCSSQSGHNTVSWYQQALGQGPQFIFQYYREEENGRGNFPPRFSGLQFPNYSSELNVNALELDDSALYLCASSFATRQETQYFGPGTRLLVL.